These 28 T cell receptor beta chains were all obtained from the same sample, sequenced in a study of shared clonotypes between healthy human individuals. As defined, naive CD8 cells were CD45RO-negative and positively selected for CCR7, with terminally differentiated effector memory CD45RA+ cells excluded. Generated by immunoSEQ multiplex PCR, the TCRdb table keeps only in-frame clones and is missing some. The sample contains around 600,000 clones, 90% to 95% of which appear only once. Sequences were obtained from naive CD8+ T cells sorted from blood. These TCRs come from a woman in her 30s in good health.

V and J are TRBV7-9 and TRBJ1-4; D is possibly TRBD1 (5 bases). Germline V gene sequence: CDR1 SEHNR, CDR2 FQNEAQ (reference sequence). There are 14 residues in the CDR3. The V gene lost 2 bases and the J gene lost 7 bases, with 11 bases spanning the gap. In DNA, the CDR3 is TGTGCCAGCAGCTTACAGGGAGCGTCTGAAAAACTGTTTTTT. Translation: CASSLQGASEKLFF.

The DNA for the CDR3 is TGTGCCTGGAGTGAGCAGGGGCTGGGCTATGGCTACACCTTC. Its protein product is CAWSEQGLGYGYTF. The chain recombines TRBV30 with TRBJ1-2; weak D call: TRBD1 (6 bases). The V end was cut by 1 base, the J end by 4 bases, with 13 bases between. This CDR3 is 14 amino acids long. The germline CDR1 and CDR2 sequences are GTSNPN and SVGIG (reference sequence).

The V gene is TRBV27, the J gene TRBJ2-7, with D uncertain. Germline CDR1 and CDR2: MNHEY and SMNVEV (reference sequence). The CDR3 totals 14 residues. Trimming shortened V by 2 bases and J by 3 bases, and 11 bases separated the two germline ends. The CDR3 protein is CASSLIGALYEQYF. As DNA, the CDR3 is TGTGCCAGCAGTTTAATAGGTGCCCTCTACGAGCAGTACTTC.

This chain joins TRBV30 and TRBJ1-2, with TRBD1 as a possible D gene (6 bases). Trimming removed 2 bases from V and 4 bases from J, with 17 bases in between. Germline CDR1 reads GTSNPN; CDR2 reads SVGIG (reference sequence). This CDR3 spans 15 amino acids. CDR3 region: CAWSPEGGRPYGYTF. CDR3 DNA sequence: TGTGCCTGGAGTCCTGAGGGGGGGCGACCCTATGGCTACACCTTC. The variable domain in full, completed from reference TRBV30 and TRBJ1-2, reads SQTIHQWPATLVQPVGSPLSLECTVEGTSNPNLYWYRQAAGRGLQLLFYSVGIGQISSEVPQNLSASRPQDRQFILSSKKLLLSDSGFYLCAWSPEGGRPYGYTFGSGTRLTVV.

This chain connects TRBV2 to TRBJ2-7; D not certain. CDR3 length: 12 residues. Germline V gene sequence: CDR1 SNHLY, CDR2 FYNNEI. Trimming removed 5 bases at V and 1 base at J, with 6 bases between. This CDR3 reads CASSTRSYEQYF. CDR3 coding DNA: TGTGCCAGCAGTACCAGGTCCTACGAGCAGTACTTC.

This chain uses TRBV4-2 with TRBJ2-6; D is unclear. The germline V gene encodes CDR1 LGHNA and CDR2 YNFKEQ. The CDR3 is made up of 16 amino acids. V lost 0 bases to trimming and J lost 3 bases, with 9 bases between them. This CDR3 is CASSQEWGFGANVLTF. Written as DNA, the CDR3 is TGTGCCAGCAGCCAAGAATGGGGTTTTGGGGCCAACGTCCTGACTTTC.

The genes are TRBV7-3 and TRBJ1-5; D may be TRBD1 (6 bases). The CDR3 runs to 17 residues. Trimming pared 5 bases from V and 0 bases from J, leaving 17 bases between. Germline V gene sequence: CDR1 SGHTA, CDR2 FQGTGA. The CDR3 reads CASSPQYREYSNQPQHF. CDR3 DNA: TGTGCCAGCAGCCCCCAGTACAGGGAATATAGCAATCAGCCCCAGCATTTT.

The chain recombines TRBV7-9 with TRBJ2-7; 8 positions agree with TRBD2. CDR3 size: 16 residues. With 5 bases clipped from V and 2 bases from J, the junction kept 11 bases outside the gene matches. Per the germline V gene, CDR1 is SEHNR and CDR2 is FQNEAQ (reference sequence). The DNA for the CDR3 is TGTGCCAGCAGCCCCTCAGGTAGCGGGACGACCTACGAGCAGTACTTC. It is translated as CASSPSGSGTTYEQYF.

The V and J genes are TRBV6-6 and TRBJ2-1, with 8 positions matching TRBD1. Losses at the gene ends were 0 bases for V and 5 bases for J; bases not matched to a gene: 0. The length of the CDR3 is 14 residues. The germline gives CDR1 MNHNY, CDR2 SVGAGI (reference sequence). This CDR3 reads CASSYSTGDNEQFF. The CDR3 nucleotides read TGTGCCAGCAGTTACTCGACAGGGGACAATGAGCAGTTCTTC.

As regards this clone: Within the sample, other DNA sequences also encode this same CDR3. This rearrangement joins TRBV6-5 to TRBJ1-2; D is uncertain. The V gene's germline CDR1 is MNHEY and CDR2 SVGAGI. Trimming left V 2 bases short and J 6 bases short, with 10 bases between. The CDR3 runs 13 residues. The chain's CDR3 is CASSYSMGDGYTF. CDR3 nucleotide sequence: TGTGCCAGCAGTTACAGTATGGGTGATGGCTACACCTTC.

The rearrangement links TRBV29-1 to TRBJ2-3; weak D call: TRBD1 (5 bases). The ends were cut back, 5 bases at V and 0 bases at J, with 9 bases in the middle. Germline lookup yields CDR1 SQVTM and CDR2 ANQGSEA. CDR3 length: 13 amino acids. CDR3 in DNA: TGCAGCGTTCAAGGGGATAGCACAGATACGCAGTATTTT. This encodes CSVQGDSTDTQYF.

The J gene is TRBJ2-7, the V gene TRBV7-2, with TRBD1 identical over 9 bases. The germline V gene encodes CDR1 SGHTA and CDR2 FQGNSA. Trimming took 4 bases from V and 3 from J; bases not matched to a gene: 10. The CDR3 is 16 amino acids. The CDR3 region is CASSYPPGTGNYEQYF. DNA of the CDR3: TGTGCCAGCAGCTACCCGCCCGGGACAGGGAACTACGAGCAGTACTTC.

The chain employs TRBV30 and TRBJ2-5; D remains unclear. TRBJ2-7 explains the end of the DNA better; the J call may be wrong. CDR3 length equals 13 residues. CDR1 and CDR2 from the germline V gene are GTSNPN and SVGIG (reference sequence). The CDR3 nucleotides are TGTGCCTGGAGTGTTGGCGATACCTACGAGCAGTACTTC. Translation gives CAWSVGDTYEQYF.

The CDR3 DNA sequence: TGTGCCAGCAGTGGGGGGAGGGCAATCGGAGATACGCAGTATTTT. Translation: CASSGGRAIGDTQYF. This chain links TRBV28 with TRBJ2-3; 7 bases align to TRBD2. The CDR3 runs to 15 residues. Germline CDR1 reads MDHEN; CDR2 reads SYDVKM. V lost 5 bases and J lost 5; bases outside the gene matches: 10.

The V call is TRBV28, the J call TRBJ2-5; D remains unclear. This CDR3 contains 13 residues. Germline V gene lookup returns CDR1 MDHEN and CDR2 SYDVKM. With 7 bases removed from V and 2 bases from J, the gap between germline ends came to 11 bases. The CDR3 DNA reads as TGTGCCAGCACCATGGTTCCTCAAGAGACCCAGTACTTC. As protein: CASTMVPQETQYF.

The gene calls are TRBV5-1 and TRBJ1-1; D might be TRBD1 (5 bases). V shed 0 bases and J shed 3 bases, with 9 bases lying between them. From germline, CDR1 is SGHRS and CDR2 YFSETQ. This CDR3 is 14 amino acids long. The DNA for the CDR3 is TGCGCCAGCAGCTTGGGCAGGGCGGACACTGAAGCTTTCTTT. It specifies CASSLGRADTEAFF.

The rearrangement links TRBV11-2 to TRBJ2-7, with D perhaps being TRBD1 or TRBD2 (5 bases each). Germline CDR1 and CDR2: SGHAT and FQNNGV. V was cut by 5 bases and J by 7 bases, with 24 bases left in between. The CDR3 contains 16 residues. CDR3 nucleotides: TGTGCCAGCAGCGCAGGCCCCGGGACGGGTGTGGGTGAGCAGTACTTC. Its translation: CASSAGPGTGVGEQYF.

The V call is TRBV5-1, the J call TRBJ2-7; 11 positions match TRBD2. The CDR3 covers 16 residues. The ends lost 4 bases at V and 4 bases at J; junction bases unmatched: 10. Germline values: CDR1 SGHRS, CDR2 YFSETQ. The CDR3: CASSPETSGRLYEQYF. The DNA of the CDR3 is TGCGCCAGCAGCCCCGAAACTAGCGGGAGATTATACGAGCAGTACTTC.

This clone has a single count. The V gene is TRBV27, the J gene TRBJ2-7, with a tentative D call TRBD2 (5 bases). Germline loops: CDR1 MNHEY, CDR2 SMNVEV (reference sequence). V dropped 6 bases and J dropped 3 bases, with 12 bases sitting between them. The CDR3 has 13 amino acids. CDR3 coding DNA: TGTGCCAGCAGCGAGGGATTCGGCTACGAGCAGTACTTC. Translated: CASSEGFGYEQYF.

The chain uses TRBV7-9 and TRBJ2-3; D call uncertain. Trimming left V 3 bases short and J 3 bases short, with 4 bases between. CDR3 length equals 12 residues. The germline V gene has CDR1 SEHNR and CDR2 FQNEAQ (reference sequence). In nucleotides, the CDR3 is TGTGCCAGCAGCTTGAAAACAGATACGCAGTATTTT. This encodes CASSLKTDTQYF.

J is TRBJ1-2 and V is TRBV28; D might be TRBD1 (5 bases). Deletions cut 2 bases from V and 4 bases from J, with 11 bases between. The CDR3 sequence is 14 residues long. Germline V gene sequence: CDR1 MDHEN, CDR2 SYDVKM. The CDR3: CASSLRDSIYGYTF. The CDR3 region has the DNA TGTGCCAGCAGTTTAAGAGACAGCATCTATGGCTACACCTTC.

The chain uses TRBV15 and TRBJ2-4; D is ambiguous. The CDR3 loop spans 14 amino acids. V was cut by 5 bases and J by 0 bases, with 8 bases left in between. In germline, CDR1 is LNHNV, CDR2 YYDKDF (reference sequence). CDR3 bases: TGTGCCACCAGCGGCGACTTAGCCAAAAACATTCAGTACTTC. Translation gives CATSGDLAKNIQYF.

In the case of this clone: Additional DNA sequences in this sample encode the identical CDR3. The chain combines TRBV7-9 with TRBJ2-1, with TRBD2 matching 9 bases. Germline V gives CDR1 SEHNR, CDR2 FQNEAQ (reference sequence). With 0 bases clipped from V and 4 bases from J, the junction kept 1 base outside the gene matches. CDR3 length equals 15 residues. This chain's CDR3 is CASSLAAGGYNEQFF. For the CDR3, the DNA is TGTGCCAGCAGCTTAGCTGCGGGAGGGTACAATGAGCAGTTCTTC.

The CDR3 is CASSGLERPYGNEQFF. Written as DNA, the CDR3 is TGTGCCAGCAGTGGGCTCGAGCGACCGTATGGTAATGAGCAGTTCTTC. The chain has TRBV25-1 and TRBJ2-1, with no clear D. The germline V gene encodes CDR1 MGHDK and CDR2 SYGVNS. There are 16 residues in the CDR3. V was cut by 4 bases and J by 7 bases, with 20 bases left in between.

This clone was counted once. The chain uses TRBV6-5 and TRBJ2-1; D perhaps matches TRBD1 (6 bases). From germline, CDR1 is MNHEY and CDR2 SVGAGI. V gave up 1 base and J gave up 5 bases, with 9 bases separating them. The CDR3 loop spans 14 amino acids. DNA for the CDR3: TGTGCCAGCAGTTACTTTACAGGGAACAATGAGCAGTTCTTC. Amino acids: CASSYFTGNNEQFF.

This rearrangement joins TRBV27 to TRBJ2-5; D may be TRBD1 (6 bases). Germline lookup yields CDR1 MNHEY and CDR2 SMNVEV (reference sequence). V gave up 3 bases and J gave up 1 base, with 9 bases separating them. This CDR3 is built from 14 residues. CDR3 bases: TGTGCCAGCAGTTTCAGGGGTCTCCAAGAGACCCAGTACTTC. It specifies CASSFRGLQETQYF.

CDR3 nucleotide sequence: TGCGCCAGCAGCTTGGGTGGAGAGCAGCCCCAGCATTTT. This codes for CASSLGGEQPQHF. This rearrangement joins TRBV5-1 to TRBJ1-5; D gene unclear. The CDR3 covers 13 residues. V was trimmed by 0 bases and J by 7 bases, leaving 8 bases between them. Germline lookup yields CDR1 SGHRS and CDR2 YFSETQ.

In DNA form, the CDR3 reads TGTGCCAGCAGCTACCCGACAGGGGGCCACGAGCAGTACTTC. Translating gives CASSYPTGGHEQYF. The chain has TRBV7-2 and TRBJ2-7; 10 positions match TRBD1. Germline assignment: CDR1 SGHTA and CDR2 FQGNSA. The CDR3 spans 14 residues. With V trimmed by 4 bases and J by 5 bases, 5 bases remained unmatched.